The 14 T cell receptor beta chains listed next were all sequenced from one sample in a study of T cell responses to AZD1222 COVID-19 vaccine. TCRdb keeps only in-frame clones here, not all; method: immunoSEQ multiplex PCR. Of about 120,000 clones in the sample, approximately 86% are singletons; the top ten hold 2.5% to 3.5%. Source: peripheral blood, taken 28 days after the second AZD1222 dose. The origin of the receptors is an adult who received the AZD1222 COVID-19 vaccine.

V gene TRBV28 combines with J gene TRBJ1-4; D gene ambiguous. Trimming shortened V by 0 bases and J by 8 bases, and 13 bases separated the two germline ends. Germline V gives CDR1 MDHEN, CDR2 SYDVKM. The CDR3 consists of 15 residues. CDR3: CASSLWGGTKEKLFF. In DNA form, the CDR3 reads TGTGCCAGCAGTTTATGGGGCGGTACGAAAGAAAAACTGTTTTTT. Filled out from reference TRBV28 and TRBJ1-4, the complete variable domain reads DVKVTQSSRYLVKRTGEKVFLECVQDMDHENMFWYRQDPGLGLRLIYFSYDVKMKEKGDIPEGYSVSREKKERFSLILESASTNQTSMYLCASSLWGGTKEKLFFGSGTQLSVL.

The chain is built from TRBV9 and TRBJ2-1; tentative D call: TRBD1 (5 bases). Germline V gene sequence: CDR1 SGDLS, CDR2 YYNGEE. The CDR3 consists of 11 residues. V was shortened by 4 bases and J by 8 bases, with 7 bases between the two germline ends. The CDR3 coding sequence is TGTGCCAGCAGCCCAGGGTATGAGCAGTTCTTC. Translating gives CASSPGYEQFF.

CDR3 sequence reads: CASSSFRGQNTEAFF. Here the CDR3 DNA reads TGCGCCAGCAGCTCCTTCAGGGGTCAGAACACTGAAGCTTTCTTT. This chain links TRBV5-1 with TRBJ1-1, with D possibly being TRBD1 (6 bases). CDR1 is SGHRS and CDR2 is YFSETQ in the germline V gene. V was pared by 3 bases and J by 1 base, with 13 bases between. The length of the CDR3 is 15 residues.

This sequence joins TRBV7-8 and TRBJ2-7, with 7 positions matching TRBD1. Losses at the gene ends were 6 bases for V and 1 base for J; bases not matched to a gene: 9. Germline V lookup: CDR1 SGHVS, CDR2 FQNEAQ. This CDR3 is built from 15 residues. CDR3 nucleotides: TGTGCCAGCAGTCCGCGACAGGGTCCTTCCTACGAGCAGTACTTC. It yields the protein CASSPRQGPSYEQYF.

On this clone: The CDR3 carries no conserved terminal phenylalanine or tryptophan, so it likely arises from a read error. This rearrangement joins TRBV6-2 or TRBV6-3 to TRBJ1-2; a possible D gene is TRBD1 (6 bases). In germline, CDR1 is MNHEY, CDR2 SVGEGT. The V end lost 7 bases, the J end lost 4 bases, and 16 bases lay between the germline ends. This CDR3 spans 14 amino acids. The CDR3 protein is CASIPGASFYGYTL. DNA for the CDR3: TGTGCCAGCATCCCGGGGGCTTCTTTCTATGGCTACACCCTC.

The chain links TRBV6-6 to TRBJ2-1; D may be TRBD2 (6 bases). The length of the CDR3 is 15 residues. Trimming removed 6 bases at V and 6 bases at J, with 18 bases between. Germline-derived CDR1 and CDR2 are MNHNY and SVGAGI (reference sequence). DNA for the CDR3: TGTGCCAGCAGCCCCGGGGGAAGCGCCGGCAATGAGCAGTTCTTC. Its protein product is CASSPGGSAGNEQFF.

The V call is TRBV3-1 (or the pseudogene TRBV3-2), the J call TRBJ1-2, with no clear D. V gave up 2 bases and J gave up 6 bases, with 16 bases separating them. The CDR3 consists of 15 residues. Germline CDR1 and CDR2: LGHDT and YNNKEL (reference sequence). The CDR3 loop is CASSQRASGRDGYTF. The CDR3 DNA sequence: TGTGCCAGCAGCCAAAGGGCGAGCGGGCGCGATGGCTACACCTTC.

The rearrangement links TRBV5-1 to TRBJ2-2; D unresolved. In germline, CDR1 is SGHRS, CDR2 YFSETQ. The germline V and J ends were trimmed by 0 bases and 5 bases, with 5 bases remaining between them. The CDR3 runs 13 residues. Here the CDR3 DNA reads TGCGCCAGCAGCTTGGTAGGGACCGGGGAGCTGTTTTTT. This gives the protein CASSLVGTGELFF.

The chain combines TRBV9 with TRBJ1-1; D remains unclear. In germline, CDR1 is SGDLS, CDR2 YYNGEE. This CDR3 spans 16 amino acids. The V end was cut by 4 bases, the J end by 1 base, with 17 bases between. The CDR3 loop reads CASSPTWPLPNTEAFF. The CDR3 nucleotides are TGTGCCAGCAGCCCCACCTGGCCGCTCCCGAACACTGAAGCTTTCTTT.

The DNA of the CDR3 is TGCAGCGTTGCCCCAGAAGACGGCTACACCTTC. Amino acids: CSVAPEDGYTF. V is TRBV29-1 and J is TRBJ1-2; D is ambiguous. The CDR3 runs to 11 residues. Looked up from germline, CDR1 is SQVTM and CDR2 is ANQGSEA. V lost 4 bases, J lost 8 bases, and 11 bases lay in between.

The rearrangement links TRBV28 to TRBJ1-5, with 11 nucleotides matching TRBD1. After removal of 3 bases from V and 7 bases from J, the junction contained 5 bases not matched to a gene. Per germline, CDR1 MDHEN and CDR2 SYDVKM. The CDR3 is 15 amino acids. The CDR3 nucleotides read TGTGCCAGCAGTTTGGGAGGACAGGGGGCCCAGCCCCAGCATTTT. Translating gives CASSLGGQGAQPQHF.

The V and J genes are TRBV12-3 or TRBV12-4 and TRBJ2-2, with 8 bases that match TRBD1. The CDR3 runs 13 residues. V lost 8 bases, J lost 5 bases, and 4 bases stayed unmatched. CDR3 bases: TGTGCCAGCGGACAGGGTCTTACCGGGGAGCTGTTTTTT. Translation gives CASGQGLTGELFF.

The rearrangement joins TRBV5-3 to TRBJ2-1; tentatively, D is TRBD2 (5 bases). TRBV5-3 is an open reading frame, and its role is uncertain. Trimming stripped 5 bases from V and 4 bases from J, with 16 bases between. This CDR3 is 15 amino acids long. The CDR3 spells CARRPNRDYYNEQFF. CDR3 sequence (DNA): TGTGCCAGAAGACCTAACCGGGATTATTACAATGAGCAGTTCTTC.

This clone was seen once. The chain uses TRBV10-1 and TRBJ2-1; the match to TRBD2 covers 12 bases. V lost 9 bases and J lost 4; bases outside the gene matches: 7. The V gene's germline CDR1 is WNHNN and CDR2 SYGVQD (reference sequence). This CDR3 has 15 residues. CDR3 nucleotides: TGCGCCAGTTCTAGCGGGGGGGCCTCTTACAATGAGCAGTTCTTC. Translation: CASSSGGASYNEQFF.